One sample yielded the 17 T cell receptor beta chains listed below, sequenced in a study of T cells in Graves' hyperthyroidism and ophthalmopathy. Amplification targeted TCR beta CDR3 regions from RNA transcripts. During a first-round RT-PCR of the TCR CDR3, the HTBI primer set was used. From the multiplex PCR reads, TCRdb called clonotypes with MiXCR, one entry per CDR3 protein. The sample contains around 700,000 distinct CDR3 sequences, 30% to 40% of which appear only once. Sequenced input: blood. The source is a woman in her thirties or forties with Graves' hyperthyroidism.

V is TRBV11-2 and J is TRBJ1-4, with unresolved D. Germline lookup yields CDR1 SGHAT and CDR2 FQNNGV. With 2 bases removed from V and 5 bases from J, the gap between germline ends came to 12 bases. The CDR3 is 15 amino acids. This CDR3 reads CASSLRGGRNEKLFF. CDR3 coding DNA: TGTGCCAGCAGCTTACGGGGAGGGAGGAATGAAAAACTGTTTTTT.

V gene TRBV7-2 combines with J gene TRBJ2-3, with D unclear. V lost 2 bases, J lost 6 bases, and 9 bases lay in between. The CDR3 has 13 residues. Germline V gene lookup returns CDR1 SGHTA and CDR2 FQGNSA. CDR3 residues: CASSLRIGDTQYF. CDR3 in DNA: TGTGCCAGCAGCTTAAGGATAGGGGATACGCAGTATTTT.

The sample holds many counts of this clonotype. V usage is TRBV2 and J usage is TRBJ1-5; D remains ambiguous. The germline V gene has CDR1 SNHLY and CDR2 FYNNEI. V gave up 6 bases and J gave up 6 bases, with 15 bases separating them. This CDR3 is built from 14 residues. CDR3 sequence (DNA): TGTGCCAGCAGAGCCGGGGTCGATGGTCAGCCCCAGCATTTT. Translated, it gives CASRAGVDGQPQHF.

Comments on this clonotype: This is likely a read error, given that the CDR3 carries no conserved phenylalanine or tryptophan at its end. The gene calls are TRBV2 and TRBJ2-6; 7 bases fit TRBD1. J was trimmed by 1 base and V by 5 bases; bases with no gene match: 14. The CDR3 is 19 residues long. The V gene's germline CDR1 is SNHLY and CDR2 FYNNEI. For the CDR3, the DNA is TGTGCCAGCAGTTACCCCCCGACAGGGAAGGTATCTGGGGCCAACGTCCTGACTTTA. This translates into CASSYPPTGKVSGANVLTL.

This chain connects TRBV19 to TRBJ1-3; TRBD1 might be the D (6 bases). The germline V gene has CDR1 LNHDA and CDR2 SQIVND (reference sequence). V lost 5 bases, J lost 2 bases, and 13 bases lay in between. CDR3 length: 15 residues. In nucleotides, the CDR3 is TGTGCCAGTAGTTTAAACAGGGATACTGGAAACACCATATATTTT. This codes for CASSLNRDTGNTIYF.

With regard to this clonotype: It may be a read error: a sequence one base away is much more abundant. The V gene is TRBV9, the J gene TRBJ1-2; D perhaps matches TRBD1 (5 bases). The CDR3 consists of 13 residues. Germline V gene lookup returns CDR1 SGDLS and CDR2 YYNGEE. The CDR3 DNA sequence: TGTGCCAGCACCTGGGCAGGGAACTATCGCTACACCTTC. It codes for CASTWAGNYRYTF.

This rearrangement joins TRBV4-2 to TRBJ1-2; D is undetermined. Trimming shortened V by 0 bases and J by 3 bases, and 8 bases separated the two germline ends. Looked up from germline, CDR1 is LGHNA and CDR2 is YNFKEQ. The CDR3 has 14 amino acids. The CDR3 DNA is TGTGCCAGCAGCCAAGAGAGGAATGACTATGGCTACACCTTC. Translation: CASSQERNDYGYTF.

This clonotype occurred many times. V and J are TRBV7-2 and TRBJ1-1, with D perhaps matching TRBD1 (6 bases). Germline-derived CDR1 and CDR2 are SGHTA and FQGNSA. The CDR3 extends over 12 amino acids. V was clipped by 5 bases and J by 10 bases, with 14 bases between them. This CDR3 reads CASSQGRGLAFF. The DNA for the CDR3 is TGTGCCAGCAGCCAAGGCAGGGGTTTAGCTTTCTTT.

In its sample, this clonotype was seen many times. CDR3 DNA sequence: TGTGCCACCAGCAGATACCAGGACGGACCCAATCAGCCCCAGCATTTT. Its protein product is CATSRYQDGPNQPQHF. The chain has TRBV15 and TRBJ1-5; D is unclear. CDR3 length equals 16 residues. Looked up from germline, CDR1 is LNHNV and CDR2 is YYDKDF (reference sequence). Trimming pared 2 bases from V and 3 bases from J, leaving 14 bases between.

As concerns this clonotype: A much larger clone lies a single base off, so this may be a read error. CDR3 nucleotides: TGTGCCAGCAGTTCGCCGGGACAGATCTATGGCTACACCTTC. It codes for CASSSPGQIYGYTF. The chain joins TRBV2 to TRBJ1-2, with 7 positions matching TRBD1. Germline V gene sequence: CDR1 SNHLY, CDR2 FYNNEI. The CDR3 sequence is 14 residues long. V lost 5 bases and J lost 4; bases outside the gene matches: 7. The entire variable domain, with the rest obtained from reference TRBV2 and TRBJ1-2, is as follows: EPEVTQTPSHQVTQMGQEVILRCVPISNHLYFYWYRQILGQKVEFLVSFYNNEISEKSEIFDDQFSVERPDGSNFTLKIRSTKLEDSAMYFCASSSPGQIYGYTFGSGTRLTVV.

In the case of this clonotype: One end of the junction fails to match germline, which may point to a read error. The chain combines TRBV15 with TRBJ2-3; no clear D gene. The CDR3 has 16 amino acids. Germline V lookup: CDR1 LNHNV, CDR2 YYDKDF (reference sequence). The CDR3 loop reads CATGRDSVLGTDTQYF. The CDR3, as DNA: TGTGCCACCGGCAGAGATTCGGTCTTGGGCACAGATACGCAGTATTTT.

This clonotype was seen more than once but under ten times. The V call is TRBV9, the J call TRBJ2-1; TRBD2 aligns across 11 bases. Trimming cost V 2 bases and J 5 bases; bases outside gene matches: 3. CDR1 is SGDLS, CDR2 YYNGEE, per germline. The CDR3 runs 15 residues. In nucleotides, the CDR3 is TGTGCCAGCAGCGTGCCGGGACTAGCGGACAATGAGCAGTTCTTC. Translated, it gives CASSVPGLADNEQFF. The full variable domain, in which reference TRBV9 and TRBJ2-1 provide the parts outside the CDR3, is DSGVTQTPKHLITATGQRVTLRCSPRSGDLSVYWYQQSLDQGLQFLIQYYNGEERAKGNILERFSAQQFPDLHSELNLSSLELGDSALYFCASSVPGLADNEQFFGPGTRLTVL.

In this sample, this clonotype turned up once. The junction differs from germline at one of its ends, possibly a read error. This sequence joins TRBV29-1 and TRBJ1-3, with D unresolved. This CDR3 spans 12 amino acids. The V gene's germline CDR1 is SQVTM and CDR2 ANQGSEA. This CDR3 reads CRVESSGNTIYF. The CDR3 DNA is TGTCGCGTTGAAAGCTCTGGAAACACCATATATTTT.

For this clonotype: A much more abundant neighbour one base away suggests this may be a read error. V is TRBV2 and J is TRBJ1-4; D perhaps matches TRBD1 (5 bases). In germline, CDR1 is SNHLY, CDR2 FYNNEI. This CDR3 has 15 amino acids. Trimming shortened V by 7 bases and J by 5 bases, and 17 bases separated the two germline ends. The CDR3 DNA follows: TGTGCCAGCACGGTCGCGCAACAGGCAAATGAAAAACTGTTTTTT. Protein sequence: CASTVAQQANEKLFF.

The V and J genes are TRBV25-1 and TRBJ2-7, with 9 bases identical to TRBD2. The germline CDR1 and CDR2 sequences are MGHDK and SYGVNS. Trimming cost V 4 bases and J 3 bases; bases outside gene matches: 10. The CDR3 extends over 16 amino acids. CDR3 residues: CASSVLGASGDYEQYF. CDR3 nucleotide sequence: TGTGCCAGCAGTGTTCTAGGGGCTAGCGGGGACTACGAGCAGTACTTC.

This sequence joins TRBV6-5 and TRBJ1-1; 7 bases map to TRBD1. CDR1 and CDR2 (germline): MNHEY, SVGAGI. J gave up 3 bases and V 6 bases, and 4 bases lay outside the gene matches. The CDR3 runs to 13 residues. DNA for the CDR3: TGTGCCAGCAGGACGACAGGGTACACTGAAGCTTTCTTT. It specifies CASRTTGYTEAFF.

This clonotype appeared a few times. The chain has TRBV7-2 and TRBJ2-7, with a possible D match to TRBD2 (5 bases). This CDR3 is 14 amino acids long. The V and J ends lost 5 bases and 3 bases respectively, with 14 bases between them. The germline CDR1 and CDR2 sequences are SGHTA and FQGNSA. CDR3 protein: CASSQQRTVYEQYF. In DNA form, the CDR3 reads TGTGCCAGCAGCCAACAAAGGACTGTCTACGAGCAGTACTTC.